One T cell receptor beta chain is described in this entry. What it binds is not known. The PCR had 60 Vbeta and 13 Jbeta primers. As originally analysed: The authors later counted about 80 million unique TCR beta chains, about 11 million of them shared. Assay: immunoSEQ multiplex PCR; the TCRdb copy retains only in-frame clones and omits some. V, J and clone size derive from that table, while D and trimming were established from the DNA sequence. The table lists fewer than 120,000 clones, roughly 78% of them singletons. This specimen comes from a study of cytomegalovirus exposure and HLA in healthy donors. Findings and limits, study-wide: The authors later found most CMV-associated TCR beta chains appeared HLA-restricted.

V trimming: 3 bases; J trimming: 4 bases; junction bases outside the gene matches: 7. Germline CDR1 MDHEN, CDR2 SYDVKM. This CDR3 has 15 residues. The chain uses TRBV28 and TRBJ2-5, with 8 nucleotides matching TRBD1. Sequenced: PBMCs. The TCR sequence derives from a woman under 40 in good health and CMV-seronegative. In DNA, the CDR3 is TGTGCCAGCAGTTTCGAAGGACAGGGCGGAGAGACCCAGTACTTC. This codes for CASSFEGQGGETQYF. The full variable domain, completed using reference TRBV28 and TRBJ2-5, is DVKVTQSSRYLVKRTGEKVFLECVQDMDHENMFWYRQDPGLGLRLIYFSYDVKMKEKGDIPEGYSVSREKKERFSLILESASTNQTSMYLCASSFEGQGGETQYFGPGTRLLVL.